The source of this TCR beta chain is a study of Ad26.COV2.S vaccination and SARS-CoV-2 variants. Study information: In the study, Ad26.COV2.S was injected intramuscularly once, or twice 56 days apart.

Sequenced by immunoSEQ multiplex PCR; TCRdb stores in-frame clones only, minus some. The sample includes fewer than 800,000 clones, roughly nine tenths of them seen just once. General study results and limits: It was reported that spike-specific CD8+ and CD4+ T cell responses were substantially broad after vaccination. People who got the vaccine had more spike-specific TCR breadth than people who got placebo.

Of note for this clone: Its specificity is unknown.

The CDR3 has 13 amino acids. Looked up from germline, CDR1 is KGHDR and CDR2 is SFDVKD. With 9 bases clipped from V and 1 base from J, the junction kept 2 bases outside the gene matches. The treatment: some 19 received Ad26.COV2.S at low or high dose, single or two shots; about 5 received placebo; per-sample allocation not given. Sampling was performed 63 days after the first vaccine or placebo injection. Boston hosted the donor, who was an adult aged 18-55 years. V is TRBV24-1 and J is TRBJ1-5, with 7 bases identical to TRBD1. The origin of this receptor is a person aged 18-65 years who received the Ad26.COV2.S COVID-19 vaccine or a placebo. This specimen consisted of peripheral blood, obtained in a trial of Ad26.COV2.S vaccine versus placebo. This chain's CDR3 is CATQGGSNQPQHF. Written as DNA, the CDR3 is TGTGCCACCCAGGGGGGAAGCAATCAGCCCCAGCATTTT.